These 17 T cell receptor beta chains were sequenced from one sample in a study of post-analysis software for immune sequencing data. Broader study findings: In patients, about five TRBV segments were more frequent than in controls, with TRBV5-6, TRBV5-1 and TRBV20-1 among them.

What these receptors recognize is not known. Carried by the TCR beta cDNA libraries were unique molecular identifiers. TCRdb called the PCR reads again in MiXCR, with one record for every CDR3 protein. The sample carries approximately 570,000 distinct CDR3 sequences, roughly 46% recorded once. Sequencing was performed on blood. Receptors originate from a girl aged 5-17 years with multiple sclerosis.

This clonotype was seen a handful of times. The chain has TRBV20-1 and TRBJ1-2; TRBD1 might be the D (5 bases). Trimming took off 6 bases at V and 4 bases at J, with 15 bases between the two ends. Germline lookup yields CDR1 DFQATT and CDR2 SNEGSKA (reference sequence). There are 13 residues in the CDR3. The CDR3 loop is CSAAGGGSYGYTF. As DNA, the CDR3 is TGCAGTGCGGCCGGGGGAGGGAGCTATGGCTACACCTTC.

This clonotype was seen many times. This rearrangement joins TRBV20-1 to TRBJ2-5; 8 bases are a match to TRBD1. Germline V CDR1 and CDR2: DFQATT, SNEGSKA (reference sequence). CDR3 length equals 14 residues. J was trimmed by 2 bases and V by 2 bases; bases with no gene match: 4. The CDR3 DNA is TGCAGTGCTAGAACCGGACAGGGTCAAGAGACCCAGTACTTC. It codes for CSARTGQGQETQYF.

This clonotype was found many times. The chain uses TRBV27 and TRBJ2-7, with 7 bases identical to TRBD1. Trimming removed 5 bases from V and 7 bases from J; junction bases left unmatched: 14. This CDR3 region has 15 residues. In germline, CDR1 is MNHEY, CDR2 SMNVEV (reference sequence). CDR3 sequence: CASSIWTGTEWEQYF. Written as DNA, the CDR3 is TGTGCCAGCAGTATTTGGACAGGCACAGAATGGGAGCAGTACTTC.

About this clonotype itself: This could be a read error, since a much larger clone is one nucleotide away. The rearrangement joins TRBV5-5 to TRBJ1-2; D unclear. There are 15 residues in the CDR3. Germline V CDR1 and CDR2: SGHKS, YYEKEE (reference sequence). As DNA, the CDR3 is TGTGCCAGCAGCCCTACACTCCGGGATAACTATAGCTACACCTTC. It codes for CASSPTLRDNYSYTF.

The chain is built from TRBV10-3 and TRBJ2-1, with 10 bases aligning to TRBD2. The CDR3 loop spans 13 amino acids. Germline values: CDR1 ENHRY, CDR2 SYGVKD. CDR3 in amino acids: CAIGTSDGNEQFF. In nucleotides, the CDR3 is TGTGCAATCGGGACTAGCGACGGAAATGAGCAGTTCTTC.

This clonotype was counted a single time. V gene TRBV12-3 or TRBV12-4 combines with J gene TRBJ1-1; a weak D match, TRBD1 (5 bases). The CDR3 covers 15 residues. V was clipped by 6 bases and J by 1 base, with 15 bases between them. The CDR3 sequence: CASRPSQGWNTEAFF. The CDR3 region has the DNA TGTGCCAGCAGACCCTCCCAGGGATGGAACACTGAAGCTTTCTTT.

V is TRBV5-4 and J is TRBJ2-5; D is perhaps TRBD2 (6 bases). Trimming removed 7 bases at V and 2 bases at J, with 9 bases between. Looked up from germline, CDR1 is SGHNT and CDR2 is YYREEE (reference sequence). The CDR3 has 12 amino acids. The CDR3 sequence: CASRRGQETQYF. In DNA form, the CDR3 reads TGTGCCAGCCGGAGGGGACAAGAGACCCAGTACTTC.

This clonotype came up a few times. CDR3 nucleotide sequence: TGTGCCAGCAGTTTACGGGCAGGGGTCGGCTACACCTTC. Encoded protein: CASSLRAGVGYTF. V usage is TRBV28 and J usage is TRBJ1-2; maybe TRBD1 (6 bases). The CDR3 is 13 residues long. The ends were cut back, 2 bases at V and 8 bases at J, with 12 bases in the middle. Looked up from germline, CDR1 is MDHEN and CDR2 is SYDVKM.

This chain links TRBV30 with TRBJ2-5, with 7 bases lining up with TRBD2. The CDR3 length is 10 residues. The J segment lost 10 bases and the V segment lost 5 bases, leaving 4 bases of the junction unmatched. Germline values: CDR1 GTSNPN, CDR2 SVGIG (reference sequence). Here the CDR3 reads CAWGGEVQYF. The CDR3 DNA follows: TGTGCCTGGGGGGGGGAGGTCCAGTACTTC.

This clonotype is judged medium-sized. CDR3 region: CSAYRANSPLHF. The CDR3, as DNA: TGCAGTGCTTACAGGGCAAATTCACCCCTCCACTTT. The chain links TRBV20-1 to TRBJ1-6; TRBD1 is a possible D gene (6 bases). The CDR3 is made up of 12 amino acids. Trimming pared 5 bases from V and 7 bases from J, leaving 9 bases between. The germline gives CDR1 DFQATT, CDR2 SNEGSKA (reference sequence).

This chain links TRBV20-1 with TRBJ1-2, with D possibly matching TRBD1 (5 bases). The V and J ends lost 5 bases and 6 bases respectively, with 16 bases between them. The CDR3 loop spans 13 amino acids. Germline V gene lookup returns CDR1 DFQATT and CDR2 SNEGSKA (reference sequence). The CDR3 protein is CSALGTAIHGYTF. The CDR3 DNA is TGCAGTGCTTTGGGGACGGCTATCCATGGCTACACCTTC.

The chain couples TRBV20-1 to TRBJ1-5; weak D call: TRBD1 (5 bases). Germline CDR1 DFQATT, CDR2 SNEGSKA (reference sequence). Trimming stripped 0 bases from V and 0 bases from J, with 12 bases between. This CDR3 contains 16 residues. CDR3 sequence (DNA): TGCAGTGCTAGAGATCAGGGAGGCTCTAGCAATCAGCCCCAGCATTTT. Translation: CSARDQGGSSNQPQHF.

This clonotype has just a few counts. J is TRBJ1-2 and V is TRBV5-1; TRBD1 aligns across 9 bases. The CDR3 covers 16 residues. J was trimmed by 5 bases and V by 3 bases; bases with no gene match: 11. The germline CDR1 and CDR2 sequences are SGHRS and YFSETQ. The CDR3 loop is CASSSRTGDRGYGYTF. The CDR3 region has the DNA TGCGCCAGCAGCTCAAGGACAGGGGATCGCGGTTATGGCTACACCTTC.

This rearrangement joins TRBV29-1 to TRBJ1-2; D call uncertain. Germline loops: CDR1 SQVTM, CDR2 ANQGSEA. The CDR3 contains 11 residues. V gave up 3 bases and J gave up 8 bases, with 10 bases separating them. This CDR3 reads CSVDDGNGYTF. CDR3 DNA sequence: TGCAGCGTTGATGACGGGAACGGCTACACCTTC.

In its sample, this clonotype was seen a few times. The J gene is TRBJ2-3, the V gene TRBV29-1; no firm D call. The CDR3 loop spans 15 amino acids. Trimming shortened V by 0 bases and J by 0 bases, and 10 bases separated the two germline ends. CDR1 and CDR2 from the germline V gene are SQVTM and ANQGSEA. CDR3 nucleotides: TGCAGCGTTGAAGATTCGCCGACTAGCACAGATACGCAGTATTTT. It translates to CSVEDSPTSTDTQYF.

The chain joins TRBV9 to TRBJ2-7; 8 positions agree with TRBD2. The CDR3 runs 17 residues. Losses at the gene ends were 0 bases for V and 2 bases for J; bases not matched to a gene: 10. Germline-derived CDR1 and CDR2 are SGDLS and YYNGEE. Here the CDR3 reads CASSVGLSGGDPYEQYF. The CDR3, as DNA: TGTGCCAGCAGCGTAGGGCTCAGCGGGGGTGATCCCTACGAGCAGTACTTC.

This chain uses TRBV12-3 or TRBV12-4 with TRBJ2-4; 7 bases fit TRBD1. V trimming: 6 bases; J trimming: 5 bases; junction bases outside the gene matches: 13. The CDR3 covers 16 residues. This chain's CDR3 is CASRPGTAIPQNIQYF. CDR3 nucleotide sequence: TGTGCCAGCAGACCCGGGACAGCGATTCCCCAAAACATTCAGTACTTC.